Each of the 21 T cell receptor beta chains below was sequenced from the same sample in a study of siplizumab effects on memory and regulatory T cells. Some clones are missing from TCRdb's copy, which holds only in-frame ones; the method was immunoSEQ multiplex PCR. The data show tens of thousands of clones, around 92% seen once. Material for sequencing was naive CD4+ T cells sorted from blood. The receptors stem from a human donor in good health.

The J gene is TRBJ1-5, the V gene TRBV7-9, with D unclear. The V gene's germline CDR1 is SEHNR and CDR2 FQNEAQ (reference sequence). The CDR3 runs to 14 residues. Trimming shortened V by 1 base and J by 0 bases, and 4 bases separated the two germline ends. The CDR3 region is CASSLDLSNQPQHF. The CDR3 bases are TGTGCCAGCAGCTTAGACCTTAGCAATCAGCCCCAGCATTTT.

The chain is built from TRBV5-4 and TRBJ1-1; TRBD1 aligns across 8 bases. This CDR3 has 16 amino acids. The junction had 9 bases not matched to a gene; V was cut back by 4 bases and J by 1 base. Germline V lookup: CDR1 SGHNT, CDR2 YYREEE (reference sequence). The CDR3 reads CASSPPGQVSNTEAFF. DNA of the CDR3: TGTGCCAGCAGCCCGCCGGGACAGGTCTCGAACACTGAAGCTTTCTTT. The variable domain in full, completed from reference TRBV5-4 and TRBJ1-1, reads ETGVTQSPTHLIKTRGQQVTLRCSSQSGHNTVSWYQQALGQGPQFIFQYYREEENGRGNFPPRFSGLQFPNYSSELNVNALELDDSALYLCASSPPGQVSNTEAFFGQGTRLTVV.

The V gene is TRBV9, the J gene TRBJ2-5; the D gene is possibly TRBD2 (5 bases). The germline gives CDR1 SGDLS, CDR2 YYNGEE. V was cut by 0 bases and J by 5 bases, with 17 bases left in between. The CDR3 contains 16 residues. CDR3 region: CASSVEGHISGETQYF. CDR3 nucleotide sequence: TGTGCCAGCAGCGTAGAGGGCCATATATCGGGGGAGACCCAGTACTTC.

The CDR3 spells CASSQGTSVTNEQFF. The CDR3 DNA reads TGTGCCAGCAGCCAGGGGACTAGCGTAACAAATGAGCAGTTCTTC. The chain joins TRBV7-2 to TRBJ2-1; 10 bases align to TRBD2. V lost 5 bases to trimming and J lost 7 bases; unmatched junction nucleotides: 8. CDR1 SGHTA and CDR2 FQGNSA come from the germline V gene. CDR3 length: 15 amino acids.

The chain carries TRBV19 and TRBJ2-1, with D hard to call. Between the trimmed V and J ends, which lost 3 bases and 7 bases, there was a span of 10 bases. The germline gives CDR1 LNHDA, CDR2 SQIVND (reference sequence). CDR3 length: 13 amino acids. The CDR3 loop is CASSIYYLNEQFF. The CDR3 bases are TGTGCCAGTAGTATCTACTACCTTAATGAGCAGTTCTTC.

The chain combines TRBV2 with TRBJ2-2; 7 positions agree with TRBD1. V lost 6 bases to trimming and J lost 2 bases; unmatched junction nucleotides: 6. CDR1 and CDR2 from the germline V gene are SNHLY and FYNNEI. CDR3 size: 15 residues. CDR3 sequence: CASRAGTANTGELFF. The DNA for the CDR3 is TGTGCCAGCAGGGCCGGGACAGCAAACACCGGGGAGCTGTTTTTT.

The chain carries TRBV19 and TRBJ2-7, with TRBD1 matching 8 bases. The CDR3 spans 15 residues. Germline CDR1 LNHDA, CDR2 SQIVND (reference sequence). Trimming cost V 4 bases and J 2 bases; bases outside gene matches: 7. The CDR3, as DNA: TGTGCCAGTAGTAGTAGGACAGGGTTCCCCTACGAGCAGTACTTC. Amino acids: CASSSRTGFPYEQYF.

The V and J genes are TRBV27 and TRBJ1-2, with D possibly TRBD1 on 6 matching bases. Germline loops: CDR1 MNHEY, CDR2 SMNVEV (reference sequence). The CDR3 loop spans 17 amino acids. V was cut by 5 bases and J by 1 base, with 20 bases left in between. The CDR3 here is CASSPLGRDNSNYGYTF. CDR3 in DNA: TGTGCCAGCAGTCCCCTAGGCCGGGACAACAGTAACTATGGCTACACCTTC.

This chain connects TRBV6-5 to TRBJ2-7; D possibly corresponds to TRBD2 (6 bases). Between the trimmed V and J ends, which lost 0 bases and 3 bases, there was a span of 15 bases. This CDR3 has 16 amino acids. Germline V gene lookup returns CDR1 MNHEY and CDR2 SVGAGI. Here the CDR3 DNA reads TGTGCCAGCAGTTACTCGATTTTGGGAGGAGGCTACGAGCAGTACTTC. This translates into CASSYSILGGGYEQYF.

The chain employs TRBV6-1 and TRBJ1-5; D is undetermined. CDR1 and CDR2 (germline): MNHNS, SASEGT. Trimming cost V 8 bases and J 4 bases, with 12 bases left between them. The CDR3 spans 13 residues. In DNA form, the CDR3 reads TGTGCCAGCCACGGGGTGGTAAATCAGCCCCAGCATTTT. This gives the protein CASHGVVNQPQHF.

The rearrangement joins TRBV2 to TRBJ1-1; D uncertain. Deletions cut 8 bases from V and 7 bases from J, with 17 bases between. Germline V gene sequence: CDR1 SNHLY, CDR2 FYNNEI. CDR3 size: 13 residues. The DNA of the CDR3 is TGTGCCAGCCTCTCCTCAGCACAGAATGAAGCTTTCTTT. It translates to CASLSSAQNEAFF.

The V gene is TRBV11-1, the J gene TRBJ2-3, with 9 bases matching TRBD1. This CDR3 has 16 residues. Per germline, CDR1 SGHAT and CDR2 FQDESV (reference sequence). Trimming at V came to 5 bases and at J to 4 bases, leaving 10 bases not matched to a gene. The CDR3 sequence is CASSPDRGRRADTQYF. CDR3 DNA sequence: TGTGCCAGCAGCCCGGACAGGGGTCGTAGGGCAGATACGCAGTATTTT.

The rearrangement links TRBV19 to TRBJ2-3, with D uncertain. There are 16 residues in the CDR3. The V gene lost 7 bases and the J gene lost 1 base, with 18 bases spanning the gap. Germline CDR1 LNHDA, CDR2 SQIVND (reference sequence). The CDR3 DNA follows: TGTGCCAGTAATCGGTATGCCTCCTGGGGCACAGATACGCAGTATTTT. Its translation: CASNRYASWGTDTQYF.

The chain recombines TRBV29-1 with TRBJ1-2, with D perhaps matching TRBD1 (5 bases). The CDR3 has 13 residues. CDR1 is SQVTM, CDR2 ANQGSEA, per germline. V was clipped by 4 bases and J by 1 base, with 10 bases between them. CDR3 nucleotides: TGCAGCGTTGGAGGGGATATTAACTATGGCTACACCTTC. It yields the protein CSVGGDINYGYTF.

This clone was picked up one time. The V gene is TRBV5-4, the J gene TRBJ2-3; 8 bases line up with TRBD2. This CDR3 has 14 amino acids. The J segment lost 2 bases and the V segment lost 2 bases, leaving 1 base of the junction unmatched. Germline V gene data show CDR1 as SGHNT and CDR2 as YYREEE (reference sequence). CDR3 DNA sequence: TGTGCCAGCAGCTTTAGCGGGAACACAGATACGCAGTATTTT. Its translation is CASSFSGNTDTQYF.

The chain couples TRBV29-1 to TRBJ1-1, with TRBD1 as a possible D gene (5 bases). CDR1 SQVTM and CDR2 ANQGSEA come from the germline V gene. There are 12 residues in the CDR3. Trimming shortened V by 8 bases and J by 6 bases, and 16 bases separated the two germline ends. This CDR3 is CSSDPGRSEAFF. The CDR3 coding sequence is TGCAGCTCAGACCCAGGGAGATCTGAAGCTTTCTTT. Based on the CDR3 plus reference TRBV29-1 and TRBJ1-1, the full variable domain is SAVISQKPSRDICQRGTSLTIQCQVDSQVTMMFWYRQQPGQSLTLIATANQGSEATYESGFVIDKFPISRPNLTFSTLTVSNMSPEDSSIYLCSSDPGRSEAFFGQGTRLTVV.

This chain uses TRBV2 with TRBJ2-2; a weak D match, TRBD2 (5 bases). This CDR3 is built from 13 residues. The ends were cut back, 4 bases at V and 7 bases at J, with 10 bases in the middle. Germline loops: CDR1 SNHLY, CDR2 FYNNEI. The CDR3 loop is CASSGGQIGELFF. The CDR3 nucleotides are TGTGCCAGCAGTGGCGGGCAGATCGGGGAGCTGTTTTTT.

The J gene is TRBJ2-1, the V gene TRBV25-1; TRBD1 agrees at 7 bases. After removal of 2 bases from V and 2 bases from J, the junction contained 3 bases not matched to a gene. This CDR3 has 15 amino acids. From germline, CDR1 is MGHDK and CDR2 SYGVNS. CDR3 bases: TGTGCCAGCAGTGAACCAGGGGGTCCCTACAATGAGCAGTTCTTC. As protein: CASSEPGGPYNEQFF. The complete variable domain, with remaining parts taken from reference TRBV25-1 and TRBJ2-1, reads EADIYQTPRYLVIGTGKKITLECSQTMGHDKMYWYQQDPGMELHLIHYSYGVNSTEKGDLSSESTVSRIRTEHFPLTLESARPSHTSQYLCASSEPGGPYNEQFFGPGTRLTVL.

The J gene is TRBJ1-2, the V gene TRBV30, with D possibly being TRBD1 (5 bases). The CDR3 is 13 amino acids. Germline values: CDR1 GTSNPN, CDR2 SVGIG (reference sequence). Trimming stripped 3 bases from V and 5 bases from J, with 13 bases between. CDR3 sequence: CAWSGRGDYGYTF. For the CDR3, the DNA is TGTGCCTGGAGCGGTAGGGGAGATTATGGCTACACCTTC.

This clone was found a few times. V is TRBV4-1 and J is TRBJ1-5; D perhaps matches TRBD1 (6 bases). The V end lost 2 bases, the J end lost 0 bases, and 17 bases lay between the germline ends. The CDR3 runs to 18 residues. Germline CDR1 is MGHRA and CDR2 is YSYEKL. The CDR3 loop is CASSQTGSSPYSNQPQHF. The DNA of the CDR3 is TGCGCCAGCAGCCAAACAGGGTCATCCCCTTATAGCAATCAGCCCCAGCATTTT.

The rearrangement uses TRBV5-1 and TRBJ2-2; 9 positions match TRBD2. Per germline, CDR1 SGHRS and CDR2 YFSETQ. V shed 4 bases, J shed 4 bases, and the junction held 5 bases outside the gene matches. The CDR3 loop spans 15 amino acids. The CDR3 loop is CASSRGLAVTGELFF. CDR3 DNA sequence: TGCGCCAGCAGCCGGGGACTAGCAGTCACCGGGGAGCTGTTTTTT.